This T cell receptor beta chain was sequenced in a study of T cell clones after liver transplantation. Across the study: Apart from a few HCV-positive recipients, transplants were for non-autoimmune, non-viral reasons. Regarding the study as a whole: A larger donor-reactive than third-party decline suggested partial antigen-specific deletion.

V lost 5 bases and J lost 1, with 8 bases in between. From germline, CDR1 is SGHTA and CDR2 FQGTGA. CDR3 size: 13 residues. Sorting of unstimulated PBMCs yielded separate CD3+CD4+ and CD3+CD8+ fractions. This clone was counted only a few times. Its matching antigen is unknown. Clones were read by immunoSEQ multiplex PCR, and TCRdb kept only the in-frame ones, dropping some. The sample gives some 120,000 clones, 90% of which show up once; 0.8% to 0.9% is in the top ten. V gene TRBV7-3 combines with J gene TRBJ1-1; D is ambiguous. This receptor was identified in a human patient who received a liver transplant. Some T cells could come from the graft donor. Here the sequenced sample was CD4+ T cells from blood, taken 12 months after liver transplant. The CDR3 DNA reads TGTGCCAGCAGCCGCCGTGAGAACACTGAAGCTTTCTTT. Encoded protein: CASSRRENTEAFF. The entire variable domain, with the rest obtained from reference TRBV7-3 and TRBJ1-1, is as follows: GAGVSQTPSNKVTEKGKYVELRCDPISGHTALYWYRQSLGQGPEFLIYFQGTGAADDSGLPNDRFFAVRPEGSVSTLKIQRTERGDSAVYLCASSRRENTEAFFGQGTRLTVV.